Following are 24 T cell receptor beta chains from one sample sequenced in a study of PD-1 blockade in classical Hodgkin lymphoma. Stated time point: newly diagnosed, previously untreated cHL patient sample. This table comes from immunoSEQ multiplex PCR, and its TCRdb copy is limited to in-frame clones, with some not included. The data contain 25,000 to 35,000 clones, 94% of them singletons. Sequencing was carried out using peripheral blood mononuclear cells (PBMCs). These receptor sequences come from a human donor with classical Hodgkin lymphoma.

This chain joins TRBV7-3 and TRBJ2-3; maybe TRBD1 (6 bases). This CDR3 contains 15 residues. The V end was cut by 0 bases, the J end by 2 bases, with 9 bases between. Germline CDR1 reads SGHTA; CDR2 reads FQGTGA. The CDR3 region is CASSLTGHFTDTQYF. The CDR3 DNA sequence: TGTGCCAGCAGCTTAACGGGACACTTCACAGATACGCAGTATTTT.

V usage is TRBV15 and J usage is TRBJ2-6; no definite D call. The CDR3 is 16 residues long. Germline CDR1 and CDR2: LNHNV and YYDKDF (reference sequence). Trimming pared 1 base from V and 0 bases from J, leaving 7 bases between. The CDR3 DNA follows: TGTGCCACCAGCAGAGGGACGGTCTCTGGGGCCAACGTCCTGACTTTC. Translating it yields CATSRGTVSGANVLTF.

The rearrangement links TRBV11-2 to TRBJ2-7; 8 bases agree with TRBD2. Germline trimming cut 5 bases from V and 2 bases from J; bases unmatched to any gene: 2. Germline V gene sequence: CDR1 SGHAT, CDR2 FQNNGV. CDR3 size: 13 residues. The CDR3: CASSPGGAYEQYF. The CDR3 DNA sequence: TGTGCCAGCAGCCCCGGGGGGGCCTACGAGCAGTACTTC.

This chain uses TRBV5-1 with TRBJ2-3; the D gene is possibly TRBD2 (5 bases). The CDR3 runs 14 residues. V shed 2 bases and J shed 2 bases, with 9 bases lying between them. CDR1 and CDR2 from the germline V gene are SGHRS and YFSETQ. CDR3 region: CASSLGGFTDTQYF. The CDR3 coding sequence is TGCGCCAGCAGCTTAGGCGGGTTCACAGATACGCAGTATTTT.

J is TRBJ2-3 and V is TRBV9, with D perhaps TRBD2 (7 bases). V was cut by 0 bases and J by 0 bases, with 14 bases left in between. Germline CDR1 is SGDLS and CDR2 is YYNGEE. CDR3 length: 17 amino acids. The CDR3 sequence is CASSVATAGASTDTQYF. The CDR3 DNA reads as TGTGCCAGCAGCGTAGCTACGGCGGGGGCAAGCACAGATACGCAGTATTTT.

This rearrangement joins TRBV18 to TRBJ1-1, with D hard to call. Germline values: CDR1 KGHSH, CDR2 LQKENI. Between the trimmed V and J ends, which lost 4 bases and 1 base, there was a span of 10 bases. The CDR3 is made up of 14 amino acids. Written as DNA, the CDR3 is TGTGCCAGCTCACTTTACGAGGGGAACACTGAAGCTTTCTTT. It specifies CASSLYEGNTEAFF.

This chain uses TRBV6-1 with TRBJ1-5, with D tentatively TRBD1 (5 bases). CDR1 is MNHNS and CDR2 is SASEGT in the germline V gene. This CDR3 comprises 15 residues. Trimming shortened V by 7 bases and J by 0 bases, and 13 bases separated the two germline ends. CDR3 protein: CASNSHRTSNQPQHF. CDR3 bases: TGTGCCAGCAACTCTCACAGGACTAGCAATCAGCCCCAGCATTTT.

The chain recombines TRBV6-1 with TRBJ1-4, with D maybe TRBD1 (5 bases). CDR3 length: 15 residues. Trimming pared 5 bases from V and 0 bases from J, leaving 10 bases between. Germline V gene data show CDR1 as MNHNS and CDR2 as SASEGT. CDR3 nucleotides: TGTGCCAGCAGTACAGGACCCGCAACTAATGAAAAACTGTTTTTT. This gives the protein CASSTGPATNEKLFF.

The V and J genes are TRBV27 and TRBJ2-3; 13 nucleotides match TRBD2. CDR1 and CDR2 from the germline V gene are MNHEY and SMNVEV (reference sequence). The CDR3 is made up of 18 amino acids. V was clipped by 5 bases and J by 5 bases; unmatched bases: 13. In DNA form, the CDR3 reads TGTGCCAGCAGTCCCGGGACTAGCGGGACCCTCCGGGTAGATACGCAGTATTTT. It codes for CASSPGTSGTLRVDTQYF.

The CDR3 nucleotides are TGTGCCTGGCCCCTCGGGGGGGGCCCTGGCTACACCTTC. Amino acids: CAWPLGGGPGYTF. V gene TRBV30 combines with J gene TRBJ1-2; a possible D gene is TRBD1 (6 bases). Germline V gene sequence: CDR1 GTSNPN, CDR2 SVGIG (reference sequence). The CDR3 spans 13 residues. V lost 5 bases and J 7 bases, leaving 17 bases between the germline ends.

The chain recombines TRBV12-1 with TRBJ2-5; TRBD1 reflects the table's D call only, with no check against the DNA. TRBV12-1 is assigned pseudogene status. This CDR3 is built from 17 residues. CDR3 loop: CASDSCLRTSGAETQYF. DNA for the CDR3: TGTGCCAGCGACTCCTGTCTGCGGACCAGTGGGGCGGAGACCCAGTACTTC.

This clone has just one count. The rearrangement joins TRBV10-3 to TRBJ1-4; no definite D call. Germline CDR1 ENHRY, CDR2 SYGVKD. V lost 4 bases to trimming and J lost 6 bases, with 9 bases between them. The CDR3 totals 13 residues. The CDR3, as DNA: TGTGCCATCAGTGGAGGGATCGATGAAAAACTGTTTTTT. This sequence encodes CAISGGIDEKLFF.

The V gene is TRBV19, the J gene TRBJ2-3; 7 positions agree with TRBD2. Trimming took 5 bases from V and 6 from J; bases not matched to a gene: 11. The germline V gene has CDR1 LNHDA and CDR2 SQIVND (reference sequence). The CDR3 has 15 residues. The chain's CDR3 is CASSPFGGSVDTQYF. DNA for the CDR3: TGTGCCAGTAGTCCCTTCGGGGGGAGCGTCGATACGCAGTATTTT.

This chain connects TRBV15 to TRBJ1-1; 9 nucleotides agree with TRBD1. Germline CDR1 LNHNV, CDR2 YYDKDF (reference sequence). This CDR3 has 14 amino acids. The junction had 7 bases not matched to a gene; V was cut back by 3 bases and J by 8 bases. CDR3 loop: CATSRQGQGSEAFF. CDR3 nucleotides: TGTGCCACCAGCAGGCAGGGACAGGGATCCGAAGCTTTCTTT.

J is TRBJ1-1 and V is TRBV18; TRBD1 matches 8 bases. CDR3 length: 16 amino acids. CDR1 is KGHSH and CDR2 is LQKENI in the germline V gene. The V and J ends lost 4 bases and 2 bases, in that order; junction bases with no gene match: 9. DNA for the CDR3: TGTGCCAGCTCACAACTGACAGGGGCCTATAACACTGAAGCTTTCTTT. Its protein product is CASSQLTGAYNTEAFF. Full variable domain (missing parts from reference TRBV18 and TRBJ1-1): NAGVMQNPRHLVRRRGQEARLRCSPMKGHSHVYWYRQLPEEGLKFMVYLQKENIIDESGMPKERFSAEFPKEGPSILRIQQVVRGDSAAYFCASSQLTGAYNTEAFFGQGTRLTVV.

The chain is built from TRBV7-6 and TRBJ1-1; the D is unclear. Trimming stripped 2 bases from V and 3 bases from J, with 10 bases between. The germline gives CDR1 SGHVS, CDR2 FNYEAQ. CDR3 size: 14 residues. CDR3 bases: TGTGCCAGCAGCTTATCTACGCACGACACTGAAGCTTTCTTT. It codes for CASSLSTHDTEAFF.

The chain employs TRBV11-3 and TRBJ2-7; weak D call: TRBD1 (5 bases). Per the germline V gene, CDR1 is SGHNT and CDR2 is YENEEA. The CDR3 loop spans 13 amino acids. The V gene lost 3 bases and the J gene lost 2 bases, with 8 bases spanning the gap. The CDR3 DNA reads as TGTGCCAGCAGCTTGACAGTAGCCTACGAGCAGTACTTC. The encoded protein is CASSLTVAYEQYF. Together with reference TRBV11-3 and TRBJ2-7, the CDR3 gives the full variable domain: EAGVVQSPRYKIIEKKQPVAFWCNPISGHNTLYWYLQNLGQGPELLIRYENEEAVDDSQLPKDRFSAERLKGVDSTLKIQPAELGDSAVYLCASSLTVAYEQYFGPGTRLTVT.

The V and J genes are TRBV5-1 and TRBJ1-4; TRBD1 agrees at 8 bases. V dropped 1 base and J dropped 4; count of bases not matched to a gene: 3. Germline assignment: CDR1 SGHRS and CDR2 YFSETQ. The CDR3 is 15 amino acids. This chain's CDR3 is CASSLLGQVNEKLFF. As DNA, the CDR3 is TGCGCCAGCAGCTTGTTGGGACAGGTTAATGAAAAACTGTTTTTT.

V usage is TRBV18 and J usage is TRBJ2-2, with 8 positions matching TRBD1. This CDR3 region has 17 residues. J gave up 2 bases and V 1 base, and 6 bases lay outside the gene matches. The germline V gene encodes CDR1 KGHSH and CDR2 LQKENI. As DNA, the CDR3 is TGTGCCAGCTCACCACGGAGGGGACAGGATAACACCGGGGAGCTGTTTTTT. Encoded protein: CASSPRRGQDNTGELFF.

The rearrangement joins TRBV5-4 to TRBJ2-5, with 10 bases aligning to TRBD1. Germline lookup yields CDR1 SGHNT and CDR2 YYREEE (reference sequence). The length of the CDR3 is 16 residues. V shed 2 bases and J 3 bases; nucleotides not matched to a gene: 7. In DNA, the CDR3 is TGTGCCAGCAGCTTCTCGACAGGGGGCTTAAAAGAGACCCAGTACTTC. Its translation: CASSFSTGGLKETQYF.

This chain links TRBV29-1 with TRBJ2-2, with TRBD2 as a possible D gene (6 bases). This CDR3 is built from 15 residues. Trimming took off 6 bases at V and 0 bases at J, with 14 bases between the two ends. The germline gives CDR1 SQVTM, CDR2 ANQGSEA. The chain's CDR3 is CSVERRLANTGELFF. CDR3 in DNA: TGCAGCGTCGAACGGAGACTAGCGAACACCGGGGAGCTGTTTTTT.

The chain recombines TRBV19 with TRBJ2-5; D may be TRBD1 or TRBD2 (5 bases each). The germline V gene has CDR1 LNHDA and CDR2 SQIVND (reference sequence). CDR3 length equals 16 residues. V lost 1 base and J 5 bases, leaving 17 bases between the germline ends. The chain's CDR3 is CASSIGGPRGLETQYF. The CDR3 nucleotides read TGTGCCAGTAGTATAGGGGGCCCCCGGGGATTGGAGACCCAGTACTTC. Full variable domain (rest looked up from reference TRBV19 and TRBJ2-5): DGGITQSPKYLFRKEGQNVTLSCEQNLNHDAMYWYRQDPGQGLRLIYYSQIVNDFQKGDIAEGYSVSREKKESFPLTVTSAQKNPTAFYLCASSIGGPRGLETQYFGPGTRLLVL.

This clone has just one count. The J gene is TRBJ1-2, the V gene TRBV19; 7 bases fit TRBD1. The CDR3 covers 15 residues. J lost 6 bases, V lost 3 bases, and 10 bases had no gene match. Germline V lookup: CDR1 LNHDA, CDR2 SQIVND (reference sequence). The CDR3 nucleotides are TGTGCCAGTAGTATCTCCCGACAGGGCACGGATGGCTACACCTTC. Translated: CASSISRQGTDGYTF.

The chain employs TRBV5-8 and TRBJ1-2, with D possibly matching TRBD1 (6 bases). The V end lost 10 bases, the J end lost 2 bases, and 15 bases lay between the germline ends. This CDR3 is built from 13 residues. The germline CDR1 and CDR2 sequences are SGHTS and YDEGEE. CDR3 DNA sequence: TGTGCCCACAGGGAGAGCAAGAACTATGGCTACACCTTC. It encodes CAHRESKNYGYTF.